This T cell receptor (beta chain) was obtained from a study of T cell responses to AZD1222 COVID-19 vaccine. The study's findings and limits: Reportedly, nearly half the spike-specific TCRs target unmutated variant regions.

V lost 6 bases and J 0 bases, leaving 8 bases between the germline ends. This CDR3 region has 13 residues. Per germline, CDR1 MNHEY and CDR2 SVGAGI. Only in-frame clones appear in the TCRdb table, and some are missing; sequencing was by immunoSEQ multiplex PCR. The table shows more than 95,000 clones, with less than 90% occurring only once. As concerns this clone: What it binds is not known.

The sequencing used peripheral blood, collected on day 0 of AZD1222 vaccination. This rearrangement joins TRBV6-5 to TRBJ1-1; possibly TRBD1 for D (5 bases). This TCR derives from an adult in good health. CDR3 coding DNA: TGTGCCAGCAGACAGGTTCTGAACACTGAAGCTTTCTTT. Protein: CASRQVLNTEAFF.